A selection of T cell receptor beta chains follows, all from one sample in a study of post-analysis software for immune sequencing data. TCRdb re-called the PCR reads with MiXCR, one entry per CDR3 protein. The sample has almost 700,000 distinct CDR3 sequences, over 45% seen once. The specimen sequenced was blood. Receptors originate from a girl aged 2 to 10 with multiple sclerosis. The CDR3 runs from the conserved cysteine through the conserved F or W. The order of the fields is D gene, J gene, CDR3 length, clone size, V gene, CDR3 DNA, CDR3 protein. The D gene is left open where the match is weak. Only part of the rows carry a size: once, few, many, or a class if the clone is expanded.

>NA|TRBJ2-7|16|NA|TRBV7-7
TGTGCTGGCAGCTTAGGACCGACAGGGAGGTCCTACGAGCAGTACTTC
CAGSLGPTGRSYEQYF
>NA|TRBJ1-2|13|NA|TRBV7-2
TGTGCCAGCGATACCGGCAGGGGAGATGGCTACACCTTC
CASDTGRGDGYTF
>TRBD2|TRBJ2-7|12|NA|TRBV20-1
TGCAGTGCCAGGACTAGTACCTACGAGCAGTACTTC
CSARTSTYEQYF
>NA|TRBJ2-7|17|few|TRBV7-7
TGTGCTAGCAAATTTGGAGGGCGACCGATAAGCTCCTACGAGCAGTACTTC
CASKFGGRPISSYEQYF
>NA|TRBJ1-2|14|NA|TRBV29-1
TGCAGCGTTGAAGATCATAGGAGGTTCGACGGCTACACCTTC
CSVEDHRRFDGYTF
>NA|TRBJ2-5|16|NA|TRBV18
TGTGCCAGCTCACCACTCGTATTTCAGGGCCAAGAGACCCAGTACTTC
CASSPLVFQGQETQYF
>NA|TRBJ2-1|11|few|TRBV2
TGTGCCAGCAGTGCGGGATTTCGGGAGTTCTTC
CASSAGFREFF
>TRBD1|TRBJ1-1|15|NA|TRBV5-5
TGTGCCAGCAGCTTAGGGTGGGGGACAGACACTGAAGCTTTCTTT
CASSLGWGTDTEAFF
>TRBD2|TRBJ2-1|13|NA|TRBV29-1
TGCAGCGCTCGGGGGGTGGGAATGGGTGAGCAGTTCTTC
CSARGVGMGEQFF
>NA|TRBJ1-5|13|NA|TRBV12-3/TRBV12-4
TGTGCCAGCAGATGGCAGAAGAATCAGCCCCAGCATTTT
CASRWQKNQPQHF
>NA|TRBJ2-3|11|few|TRBV2
TGTGCCAGCAGCTTGCAGGGTACGCAGTATTTT
CASSLQGTQYF
>TRBD2|TRBJ2-1|18|NA|TRBV5-1
TGCGCCAGCAGCTTTACGAATGTAAGGACTAGCGGCCACAATGAGCAGTTCTTC
CASSFTNVRTSGHNEQFF
>TRBD1|TRBJ2-2|16|NA|TRBV5-1
TGCGCCAGCAGCCTGGGGGACAGGGTGAACACCGGGGAGCGGTTTTTT
CASSLGDRVNTGERFF
>TRBD1|TRBJ1-5|15|NA|TRBV5-1
TGCGCCAGCCGACTGGGGGACAGGGGGAACCAGCCCCAGCATTTT
CASRLGDRGNQPQHF
>NA|TRBJ2-6|17|once|TRBV12-3/TRBV12-4
TGTGCCAGCAGTTTAGAGACAGCCAGCTCTGGGGCCAACGTCCTGACTTTC
CASSLETASSGANVLTF
>NA|TRBJ2-5|12|NA|TRBV4-1
TGCGCCAGCAGCCAGCCAGGGAACACCCAGTACTTC
CASSQPGNTQYF
>NA|TRBJ1-1|11|NA|TRBV20-1
TGCAGTGCTAGAGACGGCCCTGAAGCTTTCTTT
CSARDGPEAFF
>NA|TRBJ1-2|13|NA|TRBV20-1
TGCAGTGCGATAGGGACTCAAGGCTCTGGCTACACCTTC
CSAIGTQGSGYTF
>NA|TRBJ2-1|16|NA|TRBV11-2
TGTGCCAGCGTATCACTGGAGGGCCGCACTCTCAATGAGCAGTTCTTC
CASVSLEGRTLNEQFF
>NA|TRBJ2-1|15|NA|TRBV29-1
TGCAGCGTTGAAGGAGGTAGGGCCTACAACGATGAGCAGTTCTTC
CSVEGGRAYNDEQFF
>NA|TRBJ2-6|17|NA|TRBV5-1
TGCGCCAGCAGCGGGGACCACGGCGTCCCTGGGGCCAACGTCCTGACTTTC
CASSGDHGVPGANVLTF
>NA|TRBJ2-1|11|NA|TRBV3-1
TGTGCCAGCAGCCAAGAAGGGAAGCAGTTCTTC
CASSQEGKQFF
>TRBD2|TRBJ2-1|18|once|TRBV5-5
TGTGCCAGCAGCCCGCGTCTAGCGGACTTCCAAAAATACAATGAGCAGTTCTTC
CASSPRLADFQKYNEQFF
>NA|TRBJ2-7|18|NA|TRBV6-1
TGTGCCAGCAGTGAAGAGGTTAGCGGTACGTCTCCCTCCTACGAGCAGTACTTC
CASSEEVSGTSPSYEQYF
>NA|TRBJ2-6|14|NA|TRBV29-1
TGCAGCGTTGAAGAGAGCTCTGGGGCCAACGTCCTGACTTTC
CSVEESSGANVLTF
>NA|TRBJ2-3|15|NA|TRBV4-3
TGCGCCAGCAGCCAAGAAGAGGAGCGCACAGATACGCAGTATTTT
CASSQEEERTDTQYF
>NA|TRBJ1-2|17|NA|TRBV7-9
TGTGCCAGCAGCTTAGATTGGTCAGGAGGGTCCAACTATGGCTACACCTTC
CASSLDWSGGSNYGYTF
>TRBD1|TRBJ1-6|15|NA|TRBV12-3/TRBV12-4
TGTGCCAGCAGACAGGGGCGCTCCTATAATTCACCCCTCCACTTT
CASRQGRSYNSPLHF